Below, 30 T cell receptor beta chains from the same sample are listed, as sequenced in a study of T cells in Graves' hyperthyroidism and ophthalmopathy. From RNA transcripts, TCR beta CDR3 regions were amplified. HTBI primers were employed in a first-round RT-PCR of the TCR CDR3. One entry per CDR3 protein results from TCRdb running MiXCR on the multiplex PCR reads. The data hold about 600,000 distinct CDR3 sequences, with 13% to 15% observed a single time. The sequenced sample consisted of blood. These receptors all stem from a woman in her forties or fifties with Graves' ophthalmopathy.

This clonotype came up many times. CDR3 nucleotide sequence: TGTGCCAGCAGCAAGGACAGGGGGCTCACTGAAGCTTTCTTT. This encodes CASSKDRGLTEAFF. V is TRBV7-9 and J is TRBJ1-1; 11 bases line up with TRBD1. This CDR3 region has 14 residues. V lost 5 bases and J lost 4; bases outside the gene matches: 3. The V gene's germline CDR1 is SEHNR and CDR2 FQNEAQ (reference sequence).

This clonotype was counted at least ten times. The chain recombines TRBV27 with TRBJ2-3, with 8 bases identical to TRBD1. This CDR3 has 14 amino acids. CDR1 and CDR2 from the germline V gene are MNHEY and SMNVEV (reference sequence). Trimming removed 7 bases from V and 6 bases from J; junction bases left unmatched: 9. The CDR3 nucleotides are TGTGCCAGCACCCCTTTCAGGGGGCTTGATACGCAGTATTTT. It specifies CASTPFRGLDTQYF.

This clonotype showed up just a few times. This chain connects TRBV6-5 to TRBJ2-1; the match to TRBD2 covers 11 bases. V lost 0 bases to trimming and J lost 10 bases; unmatched junction nucleotides: 2. The CDR3 consists of 14 residues. Germline CDR1 reads MNHEY; CDR2 reads SVGAGI. The CDR3 DNA sequence: TGTGCCAGCAGTTACTCGCCTAGCGGGAGGGAGCAGTTCTTC. It codes for CASSYSPSGREQFF.

This clonotype was recorded a few times. The V call is TRBV12-3 or TRBV12-4, the J call TRBJ2-7; 7 bases map to TRBD1. V was pared by 5 bases and J by 3 bases, with 7 bases of the junction left unmatched. The CDR3 consists of 14 residues. The CDR3 reads CASSVRDSYYEQYF. The CDR3 bases are TGTGCCAGCAGTGTCCGGGACAGCTACTACGAGCAGTACTTC.

The chain has TRBV5-4 and TRBJ2-1, with 15 bases aligning to TRBD2. CDR1 is SGHNT, CDR2 YYREEE, per germline (reference sequence). V shed 4 bases and J 10 bases; nucleotides not matched to a gene: 9. The CDR3 extends over 16 amino acids. The DNA for the CDR3 is TGTGCCAGCAGCGCCGGACTAGCGGGAGGGCATGGGGAGCAGTTCTTC. It codes for CASSAGLAGGHGEQFF. The entire variable domain, with the rest obtained from reference TRBV5-4 and TRBJ2-1, is as follows: ETGVTQSPTHLIKTRGQQVTLRCSSQSGHNTVSWYQQALGQGPQFIFQYYREEENGRGNFPPRFSGLQFPNYSSELNVNALELDDSALYLCASSAGLAGGHGEQFFGPGTRLTVL.

This clonotype turned up a few times. This CDR3 reads CASSLKGGYGYTF. In DNA, the CDR3 is TGTGCCAGCAGTTTAAAGGGAGGCTATGGCTACACCTTC. This chain connects TRBV27 to TRBJ1-2; the D is unclear. The CDR3 runs to 13 residues. Germline loops: CDR1 MNHEY, CDR2 SMNVEV (reference sequence). The V end lost 2 bases, the J end lost 4 bases, and 8 bases lay between the germline ends.

This clonotype was found many times. V is TRBV12-3 or TRBV12-4 and J is TRBJ2-3, with 8 bases identical to TRBD1. The V segment lost 9 bases and the J segment 2 bases; nucleotides outside the gene matches: 10. This CDR3 is 15 amino acids long. The CDR3 here is CASSARQGFTDTQYF. The CDR3 DNA sequence: TGTGCCAGTTCGGCCAGACAGGGGTTCACAGATACGCAGTATTTT.

This clonotype occurred many times. This chain links TRBV7-2 with TRBJ2-1, with 14 bases aligning to TRBD2. The length of the CDR3 is 16 residues. With 1 base clipped from V and 7 bases from J, the junction kept 3 bases outside the gene matches. Germline assignment: CDR1 SGHTA and CDR2 FQGNSA. CDR3: CASSLVGTSGGNEQFF. As DNA, the CDR3 is TGTGCCAGCAGCTTAGTGGGGACTAGCGGGGGTAATGAGCAGTTCTTC.

At least ten counts were recorded for this clonotype. This chain uses TRBV20-1 with TRBJ2-3; tentatively, D is TRBD2 (5 bases). V lost 5 bases to trimming and J lost 1 base, with 16 bases between them. Germline CDR1 reads DFQATT; CDR2 reads SNEGSKA (reference sequence). This CDR3 spans 15 amino acids. The CDR3 region is CSAPRGQWGTDTQYF. DNA for the CDR3: TGCAGTGCTCCCCGCGGGCAGTGGGGCACAGATACGCAGTATTTT.

This clonotype showed up just a few times. V gene TRBV27 combines with J gene TRBJ2-1; 11 positions match TRBD1. Germline values: CDR1 MNHEY, CDR2 SMNVEV (reference sequence). This CDR3 has 14 residues. V was clipped by 5 bases and J by 7 bases; unmatched bases: 4. CDR3 sequence: CASSGQGASNEQFF. The CDR3 DNA follows: TGTGCCAGCAGTGGACAGGGGGCAAGTAATGAGCAGTTCTTC.

This clonotype has a count of ten or more. The genes are TRBV11-2 and TRBJ2-5; TRBD1 matches at 8 bases. Germline V gene lookup returns CDR1 SGHAT and CDR2 FQNNGV. The junction had 11 bases not matched to a gene; V was cut back by 1 base and J by 7 bases. The CDR3 is made up of 16 amino acids. CDR3 nucleotides: TGTGCCAGCAGCTTAGTCCCAAATGGACAGGGCGCGACCCAGTACTTC. Translated, it gives CASSLVPNGQGATQYF.

The chain uses TRBV5-5 and TRBJ2-1, with 9 bases lining up with TRBD1. CDR1 is SGHKS, CDR2 YYEKEE, per germline (reference sequence). Trimming took 4 bases from V and 10 from J; bases not matched to a gene: 12. This CDR3 region has 15 residues. The CDR3 region has the DNA TGTGCCAGCAGCCATGGGACAGGGCGGAAGAAGGAGCAGTTCTTC. Translated: CASSHGTGRKKEQFF.

In this sample, this clonotype turned up a few times. The chain links TRBV7-3 to TRBJ1-1, with 10 bases matching TRBD1. With V trimmed by 1 base and J by 3 bases, 2 bases remained unmatched. There are 15 residues in the CDR3. CDR1 and CDR2 (germline): SGHTA, FQGTGA. The CDR3 DNA follows: TGTGCCAGCAGCTTAATGGGGACAGGGGACACTGAAGCTTTCTTT. Translated, it gives CASSLMGTGDTEAFF.

Written as DNA, the CDR3 is TGTGCCAGCAGTTTCAGCGGGAGGGCCTTAGATACGCAGTATTTT. Translating gives CASSFSGRALDTQYF. The chain carries TRBV27 and TRBJ2-3; TRBD2 agrees at 10 bases. V dropped 3 bases and J dropped 5; count of bases not matched to a gene: 5. This CDR3 comprises 15 residues. The germline gives CDR1 MNHEY, CDR2 SMNVEV (reference sequence).

This clonotype was counted many times. The chain carries TRBV18 and TRBJ1-2, with a possible D match to TRBD1 (5 bases). Germline-derived CDR1 and CDR2 are KGHSH and LQKENI. The CDR3 has 15 residues. Trimming removed 2 bases at V and 4 bases at J, with 14 bases between. The CDR3 DNA sequence: TGTGCCAGCTCACCAAAGACAGCTGATAGCTATGGCTACACCTTC. Amino acid sequence: CASSPKTADSYGYTF.

This clonotype was found many times. This chain joins TRBV27 and TRBJ2-7; D unresolved. Germline V gene data show CDR1 as MNHEY and CDR2 as SMNVEV (reference sequence). CDR3 size: 14 residues. V was pared by 2 bases and J by 5 bases, with 13 bases between. This chain's CDR3 is CASSLGFWGNEQYF. CDR3 in DNA: TGTGCCAGCAGTTTAGGGTTTTGGGGAAACGAGCAGTACTTC.

The rearrangement joins TRBV29-1 to TRBJ2-1; D gene ambiguous. Trimming shortened V by 5 bases and J by 4 bases, and 12 bases separated the two germline ends. The germline CDR1 and CDR2 sequences are SQVTM and ANQGSEA. CDR3 length equals 13 residues. CDR3 region: CSVCSDSYNEQFF. CDR3 coding DNA: TGCAGCGTTTGTTCAGACTCTTACAATGAGCAGTTCTTC.

In its sample, this clonotype was seen many times. The V gene is TRBV2, the J gene TRBJ1-5, with 9 bases aligning to TRBD1. The V gene end was trimmed by 10 bases and the J gene end by 2 bases; junction bases not matched to a gene: 3. The CDR3 runs 13 residues. The germline CDR1 and CDR2 sequences are SNHLY and FYNNEI. The CDR3 sequence is CATRTGGNQPQHF. CDR3 bases: TGTGCCACCCGGACAGGGGGCAATCAGCCCCAGCATTTT.

This clonotype was seen a few times. The genes are TRBV6-2 or TRBV6-3 and TRBJ1-5; 10 nucleotides match TRBD1. Trimming removed 7 bases from V and 5 bases from J; junction bases left unmatched: 14. Germline V gene lookup returns CDR1 MNHEY and CDR2 SVGEGT. This CDR3 is built from 17 residues. The CDR3 DNA reads as TGTGCCAGCACCGACTCTGGGGACAGGGGTATCTATCAGCCCCAGCATTTT. Protein: CASTDSGDRGIYQPQHF.

This clonotype was recorded a few times. The chain has TRBV6-2 or TRBV6-3 and TRBJ1-5, with D hard to call. Trimming cost V 0 bases and J 3 bases, with 9 bases left between them. Per the germline V gene, CDR1 is MNHEY and CDR2 is SVGEGT. CDR3 length equals 15 residues. CDR3 residues: CASSYSITVNQPQHF. Here the CDR3 DNA reads TGTGCCAGCAGTTACTCGATAACAGTCAATCAGCCCCAGCATTTT.

The chain combines TRBV6-2 or TRBV6-3 with TRBJ2-7, with D possibly matching TRBD2 (6 bases). V was cut by 0 bases and J by 3 bases, with 15 bases left in between. The CDR3 is made up of 16 amino acids. Germline CDR1 reads MNHEY; CDR2 reads SVGEGT. DNA for the CDR3: TGTGCCAGCAGTTACTCCTACCGGGACTCATACTACGAGCAGTACTTC. Its protein product is CASSYSYRDSYYEQYF.

This clonotype was recorded at least ten times. V usage is TRBV4-3 and J usage is TRBJ1-4; D remains ambiguous. This CDR3 is 15 amino acids long. V dropped 1 base and J dropped 8 bases, with 14 bases sitting between them. Germline CDR1 and CDR2: LGHNA and YSLEER. The CDR3 is CASSQGEGLGEKLFF. CDR3 in DNA: TGCGCCAGCAGCCAAGGGGAGGGCCTAGGCGAAAAACTGTTTTTT.

V and J are TRBV9 and TRBJ2-5; perhaps TRBD2 as D (6 bases). This CDR3 contains 15 residues. V was trimmed by 0 bases and J by 5 bases, leaving 14 bases between them. Germline CDR1 reads SGDLS; CDR2 reads YYNGEE. The CDR3 protein is CASSVEGTSWETQYF. CDR3 sequence (DNA): TGTGCCAGCAGCGTAGAGGGGACTTCATGGGAGACCCAGTACTTC.

This clonotype has only a few counts. This chain uses TRBV18 with TRBJ2-2; D perhaps matches TRBD2 (5 bases). Germline V gives CDR1 KGHSH, CDR2 LQKENI. V was pared by 0 bases and J by 4 bases, with 9 bases between. This CDR3 contains 15 residues. CDR3 DNA: TGTGCCAGCTCACCACCGGGAGTTGGCACCGGGGAGCTGTTTTTT. Its protein is CASSPPGVGTGELFF.

This sequence joins TRBV20-1 and TRBJ1-2; tentatively, D is TRBD1 (5 bases). Germline-derived CDR1 and CDR2 are DFQATT and SNEGSKA (reference sequence). V lost 3 bases to trimming and J lost 5 bases, with 13 bases between them. The CDR3 totals 13 residues. The CDR3 loop is CSASERTTYGYTF. CDR3 nucleotides: TGCAGTGCTAGCGAGAGGACAACATATGGCTACACCTTC.

At least ten counts were recorded for this clonotype. In DNA form, the CDR3 reads TGTGCCAGCAGCTTAACGAACGAGCAGTACTTC. This sequence encodes CASSLTNEQYF. The V and J genes are TRBV7-8 and TRBJ2-7, with D hard to call. The CDR3 runs to 11 residues. V was clipped by 2 bases and J by 5 bases, with 4 bases between them. The V gene's germline CDR1 is SGHVS and CDR2 FQNEAQ. The full variable domain, in which reference TRBV7-8 and TRBJ2-7 provide the parts outside the CDR3, is GAGVSQSPRYKVAKRGQDVALRCDPISGHVSLFWYQQALGQGPEFLTYFQNEAQLDKSGLPSDRFFAERPEGSVSTLKIQRTQQEDSAVYLCASSLTNEQYFGPGTRLTVT.

This clonotype was detected ten times or more. The chain has TRBV28 and TRBJ2-7; D is uncertain. This CDR3 region has 16 residues. From germline, CDR1 is MDHEN and CDR2 SYDVKM. V was shortened by 6 bases and J by 5 bases, with 23 bases between the two germline ends. CDR3 loop: CASRKVTWGYLDEQYF. The CDR3 nucleotides read TGTGCCAGCAGGAAAGTGACTTGGGGTTATCTCGACGAGCAGTACTTC.

This clonotype appeared many times. The CDR3 region is CASSLSLSSYNSPLHF. The CDR3 nucleotides read TGTGCCAGCAGTTTATCTTTGAGCTCCTATAATTCACCCCTCCACTTT. The J gene is TRBJ1-6, the V gene TRBV27, with D uncertain. V lost 0 bases to trimming and J lost 0 bases, with 6 bases between them. CDR1 is MNHEY and CDR2 is SMNVEV in the germline V gene (reference sequence). CDR3 length equals 16 residues.

This clonotype has ten or more counts. V and J are TRBV5-1 and TRBJ2-3; D is undetermined. The CDR3 consists of 17 residues. Germline-derived CDR1 and CDR2 are SGHRS and YFSETQ. Trimming removed 4 bases from V and 4 bases from J, with 22 bases in between. The CDR3 DNA reads TGCGCCAGCAGCCTACACACATCTTTAAAGGGCGCAGATACGCAGTATTTT. As protein: CASSLHTSLKGADTQYF.

As for this clonotype: This may arise from a read error, as a much more abundant clone is one base away. This rearrangement joins TRBV2 to TRBJ1-1, with TRBD1 matching over 9 bases. Germline values: CDR1 SNHLY, CDR2 FYNNEI. There are 14 residues in the CDR3. The CDR3 coding sequence is TGTGCCAGCAGTCTACAGGGGGCAGATACTGAAGCTCTCTTT. It specifies CASSLQGADTEALF.